These T cell receptor beta chains were read from a single sample in a study of shared clonotypes between healthy human individuals. Produced via immunoSEQ multiplex PCR; TCRdb's table is partial and in-frame only. The sample includes a few hundred thousand clones, over 95% of them seen just once. The sequenced sample was naive CD8+ T cells sorted from blood. These receptors all come from a young woman in good health. Both conserved end residues are trimmed from each CDR3. D genes are given only for firm matches.

>TRBD1|10|TRBV25-1|TRBJ1-1
AVQGEGTEAF
>NA|11|TRBV5-3|TRBJ2-1
ARSFLHIDEQF
>NA|12|TRBV7-2|TRBJ2-7
ASSLGGTTYEQY
>NA|12|TRBV29-1|TRBJ1-2
SVDVDSFYYGYT
>TRBD1|14|TRBV28|TRBJ2-7
ASSFSRTGPTYEQY
>NA|13|TRBV19|TRBJ1-5
ASSIAGASNQPQH
>TRBD2|13|TRBV2|TRBJ2-1
ASSFLAGDFNEQF
>NA|13|TRBV5-1|TRBJ2-7
ASRNGGDLEGEQY
>TRBD1|17|TRBV27|TRBJ1-6
ASSRTGGFVGSYNSPLH
>TRBD1|13|TRBV4-1|TRBJ1-1
ASRGDRERDTEAF
>TRBD1|17|TRBV28|TRBJ1-2
ASSLSRGTGGMSNYGYT
>NA|11|TRBV9|TRBJ1-1
ASSADSASEAF
>NA|11|TRBV27|TRBJ2-1
ASSLGGYNEQF
>NA|12|TRBV27|TRBJ2-7
ASSKILRPYEQY
>TRBD1|9|TRBV28|TRBJ1-1
ASRTGREAF
>NA|14|TRBV7-8|TRBJ1-5
ASSLGRGTLNQPQH
>TRBD1|12|TRBV6-1|TRBJ2-7
ASIRTGEDYEQY
>TRBD2|12|TRBV10-3|TRBJ2-7
AISEGGSVDEQY
>TRBD1|13|TRBV6-1|TRBJ2-7
ASSEVGQADYEQY
>TRBD1|11|TRBV27|TRBJ1-1
ASSLYRGNEAF
>NA|13|TRBV28|TRBJ2-5
ASNLADTNQETQY
>TRBD2|19|TRBV10-3|TRBJ2-1
AISDPLFGTSAASTYNEQF
>TRBD1|13|TRBV19|TRBJ1-5
ASSWDSYSNQPQH
>NA|12|TRBV9|TRBJ2-2
ASVRDDGPGELF
>NA|12|TRBV15|TRBJ2-2
ATSWTENTGELF
>NA|9|TRBV30|TRBJ1-1
AWSGGFEAF
>TRBD2|15|TRBV7-8|TRBJ2-7
ASSAGLAGAISYEQY
>TRBD1|12|TRBV27|TRBJ2-7
ASSRTGYHYEQY
>NA|10|TRBV27|TRBJ1-6
ASSSVGSPLH
>NA|12|TRBV6-4|TRBJ1-4
ASSDSTFSSRSF
>NA|10|TRBV5-8|TRBJ2-1
ASSLAVNEQF
>TRBD2|15|TRBV9|TRBJ2-3
ASSGWTSGRGPDTQY
>TRBD2|13|TRBV7-8|TRBJ2-3
ASSLVAGAADTQY
>TRBD1|13|TRBV11-2|TRBJ2-7
ASSLTGTEPYEQY
>NA|10|TRBV2|TRBJ1-1
ASSAVEREAF
>NA|12|TRBV5-5|TRBJ1-3
ASSLVSSGNTIY
>NA|12|TRBV28|TRBJ2-7
ASSGPGTSGEQY
>TRBD1|11|TRBV27|TRBJ1-1
ASNNRGEPEAF
>NA|12|TRBV28|TRBJ2-2
ASSFRVVTGELF
>TRBD2|13|TRBV6-5|TRBJ2-1
ASSYSSGRGERQF
>NA|9|TRBV10-3|TRBJ2-1
AIAGNNEQF
>NA|12|TRBV5-4|TRBJ2-1
ATHRRGFIYEQF
>TRBD1|10|TRBV2|TRBJ2-1
ASSGQGNEQF
>NA|13|TRBV19|TRBJ2-7
ASSIGDAGIHEQY
>NA|12|TRBV7-9|TRBJ2-3
ASSSPLEPDTQY
>TRBD1|12|TRBV19|TRBJ1-1
ASSIGQGITEAF
>NA|10|TRBV7-9|TRBJ1-1
ASSSQGTEAF
>TRBD1|13|TRBV28|TRBJ2-7
ASTLLPGTAYEQY
>NA|11|TRBV29-1|TRBJ1-4
SVRGDSPGGLF
>NA|11|TRBV5-6|TRBJ2-7
ASSLGSQGWQY
>TRBD1|13|TRBV27|TRBJ2-7
ASSPGTGRFHEQY
>NA|9|TRBV7-9|TRBJ1-1
ASSRSAEAF
>NA|10|TRBV7-9|TRBJ2-7
ASSQDGYEQY
>NA|12|TRBV28|TRBJ2-7
ASSLREHAYEQY
>TRBD1|10|TRBV7-9|TRBJ2-1
ASSGQGVEQF
>TRBD1|13|TRBV19|TRBJ1-6
ASSIPGQGYSPLH
>NA|10|TRBV27|TRBJ2-7
ASSPLSGEQY